This is a list of T cell receptor beta chains from one sample in a study of cytomegalovirus exposure and HLA in healthy donors. Clones were sequenced by immunoSEQ multiplex PCR, and TCRdb holds only the in-frame ones, with some missing. The sample lists 90,000 or so clones; under 90% were seen once. The sequenced sample consisted of PBMCs. All receptors come from a man aged 50 to 59 in good health and CMV-seronegative. Both conserved end residues are part of each CDR3. The D gene is left open where the match is weak. Clone size is not always given. Where it is, it says once, few, many or a class for expanded clones.

. TRBJ1-5 few TRBV19 CASSITPTLQPQHF TGTGCCAGTAGTATAACTCCAACTCTACAGCCCCAGCATTTT
TRBD1 TRBJ1-1 . TRBV5-1 CASSPDRTNTEAFF TGCGCCAGCAGCCCGGACAGGACGAACACTGAAGCTTTCTTT
TRBD2 TRBJ2-3 . TRBV27 CASSRREADTQYF TGTGCCAGCAGCCGCCGGGAGGCAGATACGCAGTATTTT
. TRBJ2-3 . TRBV7-6 CASSLALAGTDTQYF TGTGCCAGCAGCTTAGCGCTGGCAGGCACAGATACGCAGTATTTT
. TRBJ1-5 . TRBV6-5 CASSETWSQPQHF TGTGCCAGCAGTGAAACGTGGAGTCAGCCCCAGCATTTT
TRBD1 TRBJ1-1 . TRBV19 CASIGTDNTEAFF TGTGCCAGTATTGGGACAGACAACACTGAAGCTTTCTTT
. TRBJ2-5 once TRBV5-1 CASSTLTGQETQYF TGCGCCAGCAGCACGTTGACAGGCCAAGAGACCCAGTACTTC
TRBD2 TRBJ2-5 . TRBV4-2 CASSQESTSEETQYF TGTGCCAGCAGCCAGGAATCCACTAGCGAGGAGACCCAGTACTTC
TRBD1 TRBJ1-5 . TRBV9 CASSATGGRDQPQHF TGTGCCAGCAGCGCAACAGGGGGTCGCGATCAGCCCCAGCATTTT
TRBD1 TRBJ2-7 . TRBV29-1 CSVPGVGAGGYEQYF TGCAGCGTTCCCGGTGTTGGGGCAGGGGGCTACGAGCAGTACTTC
TRBD1 TRBJ2-3 . TRBV5-1 CASSLVGTGFSDTQYF TGCGCCAGCAGCTTGGTCGGGACAGGGTTTTCTGATACGCAGTATTTT
TRBD1 TRBJ2-1 . TRBV9 CASSVGGTAPYNEQFF TGTGCCAGCAGCGTAGGAGGGACAGCACCCTACAATGAGCAGTTCTTC
. TRBJ2-7 . TRBV29-1 CSVVTPTHYEQYF TGCAGCGTTGTTACACCGACCCACTACGAGCAGTACTTC
TRBD1 TRBJ1-1 . TRBV28 CASTQRHRGSEAFF TGTGCCAGCACCCAAAGGCACAGGGGATCTGAAGCTTTCTTT
. TRBJ2-5 . TRBV5-1 CASSLDLGGLGTQYF TGCGCCAGCAGCTTGGACTTGGGGGGGCTAGGGACCCAGTACTTC
. TRBJ1-1 . TRBV10-3 CAISEFGQDTEAFF TGTGCCATCAGTGAGTTTGGGCAGGACACTGAAGCTTTCTTT
TRBD1 TRBJ2-7 . TRBV23-1 CAIYRGPLKDEQYF TGCGCCATCTACAGGGGCCCCCTTAAAGACGAGCAGTACTTC
TRBD1 TRBJ1-3 once TRBV19 CASSLGQGGSGNTIYF TGTGCCAGTAGCTTGGGACAGGGTGGCTCTGGAAACACCATATATTTT
TRBD2 TRBJ2-7 . TRBV27 CASSLYAGVRYEQYF TGTGCCAGCAGTTTATATGCGGGAGTGCGGTACGAGCAGTACTTC
TRBD1 TRBJ2-5 . TRBV6-5 CASSYPRGQGETQYF TGTGCCAGCAGTTACCCCAGGGGGCAAGGAGAGACCCAGTACTTC
. TRBJ2-3 . TRBV5-6 CASSLTPERHTQYF TGTGCCAGCAGCCTTACCCCGGAGCGTCATACGCAGTATTTT
. TRBJ2-1 . TRBV5-1 CASSLAEDYNEQFF TGCGCCAGCAGCTTGGCCGAGGATTACAATGAGCAGTTCTTC
TRBD1 TRBJ2-3 . TRBV7-2 CASSSRGLDTDTQYF TGTGCCAGCAGCAGCAGGGGGCTCGACACAGATACGCAGTATTTT
. TRBJ2-3 . TRBV5-1 CASSLGGTSITDTQYF TGCGCCAGCAGCTTGGGGGGCACATCCATCACAGATACGCAGTATTTT
. TRBJ1-2 . TRBV5-1 CASSYSNYGYTF TGCGCCAGCTCATACAGTAACTATGGCTACACCTTC
. TRBJ2-7 few TRBV7-9 CASSFMGRSSYEQYF TGTGCCAGCAGCTTTATGGGCAGAAGCTCCTACGAGCAGTACTTC
TRBD2 TRBJ2-7 . TRBV5-1 CASSSPSGSLSYEQYF TGCGCCAGCAGCTCTCCTAGCGGGAGCCTCTCCTACGAGCAGTACTTC
TRBD1 TRBJ1-2 . TRBV2 CASIPGQGAGGYTF TGTGCCAGCATACCGGGACAGGGTGCCGGCGGCTACACCTTC
TRBD2 TRBJ2-5 . TRBV7-3 CASSLTSGAQETQYF TGTGCCAGCAGCTTAACTAGCGGGGCGCAAGAGACCCAGTACTTC
TRBD1 TRBJ1-3 few TRBV4-1 CASSQRSVTGSLNTIYF TGCGCCAGCAGCCAACGGTCTGTGACAGGGTCGTTGAACACCATATATTTT
. TRBJ1-3 once TRBV19 CASSTQGIPGNTIYF TGTGCCAGTAGTACCCAGGGGATCCCTGGAAACACCATATATTTT
. TRBJ1-1 . TRBV6-5 CASSLGDTEAFF TGTGCCAGCAGCCTCGGGGACACTGAAGCTTTCTTT
. TRBJ2-1 . TRBV10-2 CASAVGGFNEQFF TGCGCCAGCGCCGTTGGCGGGTTCAATGAGCAGTTCTTC
TRBD2 TRBJ2-1 . TRBV9 CASTPVGTSVVREQFF TGTGCCAGCACGCCCGTCGGGACTAGCGTTGTGAGGGAGCAGTTCTTC
TRBD1 TRBJ2-7 . TRBV25-1 CASSERRTGDEQYF TGTGCCAGCAGTGAACGAAGGACAGGGGACGAGCAGTACTTC
. TRBJ2-2 . TRBV30 CAWSVSETGELFF TGTGCCTGGAGTGTCTCAGAAACCGGGGAGCTGTTTTTT
TRBD1 TRBJ1-1 . TRBV4-3 CASSLEGQGREAFF TGCGCCAGCAGCCTTGAAGGACAGGGCCGAGAAGCTTTCTTT
TRBD2 TRBJ2-7 . TRBV14 CASSQRGYSGGRGQYF TGTGCCAGCAGCCAACGGGGATACAGCGGGGGGCGAGGGCAGTACTTC
. TRBJ2-3 . TRBV7-3 CASSRASSGITDTQYF TGTGCCAGCAGCCGGGCTTCGAGCGGCATCACAGATACGCAGTATTTT
. TRBJ2-7 . TRBV21-1 CASNHPRQREDEQYF TGTGCCAGCAACCACCCCCGCCAGCGGGAGGACGAGCAGTACTTC